The present TCR beta chain was sequenced within a study of blood T cell repertoires in COVID-19 (dated by TCRdb to the early 2020s). Regarding the research as a whole: Samples from collaborators originated in the United States, Italy and Spain and spanned both the acute and convalescent phases of COVID-19. The prospective study material was composed of cDNA or gDNA derived from T cells, B-cell-depleted T cells, or PBMCs. Deeply sampled blood TCRbeta repertoires from subjects exposed to, actively infected with, or recovered from COVID-19 were included in the dataset. A freely available public database, intended as a resource for researchers studying the immune response to SARS-CoV-2, is where the repertoires were released. The samples were drawn from two sources: the first 160 participants of the ongoing ImmuneRACE study, and 1,254 subjects contributed by 6 global collaborators. Nearly every sample came with metadata listing a de-identified subject ID, COVID-19 status, age in years and sex. Where available, HLA class I and class II types were taken from metadata supplied by the sample provider and were not determined by assay-based typing. Broader findings and caveats from the paper: The quantity of clinical and demographic metadata differed by source and by participant and was supplied without curation.

As for this clone: The clone's antigen remains unknown. There are no base qualities to consult, and no much larger clone falls within one base.

TCRbeta CDR3 regions were amplified from genomic DNA by means of the immunoSEQ Assay, a bias-controlled multiplex PCR. For the original study's pipeline: Nucleated cell counts per sample were estimated from amplification of reference gene primers within the assay. Sequence reads were collapsed and filtered to measure the absolute abundance of every unique TCRbeta CDR3 rearrangement. For each sample, productive Simpson clonality was calculated by taking the square root of Simpson's diversity index across productive rearrangements. TCRdb's version of the immuneACCESS table is confined to in-frame rearrangements and falls short of the full clone set. An unresolved V gene accounts for under half of the shortfall where checked; the remainder is of unknown origin. That table supplies the V and J calls and clone size; D and trimming were determined from the DNA. Here the sample has fewer than 300,000 clones; 75% to 90% occur a single time. Approximately 4% of the sample is held by the ten biggest clonotypes.

CDR1 and CDR2 were assigned from the germline V gene as KGHDR and SFDVKD. V loses 0 bases, J loses 1 base, and the germline ends lie 14 bases apart. Reading from cysteine to phenylalanine, the CDR3 counts 18 amino acids. The entry retains the CDR3 DNA only, 54 bases that are in frame from base 1. Participants in the prospective study were enrolled through a virtual design, were aged 18 to 89 years, and lived in approximately 24 United States geographic areas. Cohort assignment in the prospective study relied on participant-reported clinical history from a screening survey and a study questionnaire. Recovered participants in ImmuneRACE Cohort 3 were defined by two consecutive negative NP/OP PCR tests, clearance by a healthcare professional, or resolution of symptoms. Each participant in the prospective study had whole blood, serum and a nasopharyngeal or oropharyngeal swab collected by mobile phlebotomists. Participants in the prospective study had the option to provide additional blood draws and questionnaires over a roughly two-month period. Before DNA extraction, blood samples from the prospective study were shipped at room temperature or frozen.

In this chain, TRBV24-1 is recombined with TRBJ2-2, with TRBD1 tentatively as D gene (5 bases match). This clonotype originated in a woman aged 25 to 39 who had recovered from COVID-19. Sample: PBMCs or T cells enriched from blood (not recorded which). CDR3 protein: CATSDLTTQAENTGELFF. The DNA is TGTGCCACCAGTGATTTGACCACACAGGCGGAGAACACCGGGGAGCTGTTTTTT.